This TCR beta chain emerged from a study of OX40 agonist ivuxolimab in advanced cancers. The CDR3 contains 13 residues. CDR1 and CDR2 (germline): SGHAT, FQNNGV. Trimming removed 5 bases at V and 7 bases at J, with 14 bases between. Profiled with immunoSEQ multiplex PCR; TCRdb holds only in-frame clones, not every one. This repertoire shows under 80,000 clones, 85% found once; its top ten account for about 0.49%. The chain has TRBV11-2 and TRBJ1-1, with D tentatively TRBD1 (6 bases). Sequenced material: CD4+ or CD8+ T cells sorted from blood, taken in a trial of the OX40 agonist ivuxolimab. The receptor was derived from an adult with an advanced solid tumor such as melanoma, head and neck, liver or kidney cancer. The CDR3 spells CASSPDPQGEAFF. CDR3 nucleotide sequence: TGTGCCAGCAGCCCCGACCCACAGGGTGAAGCTTTCTTT.